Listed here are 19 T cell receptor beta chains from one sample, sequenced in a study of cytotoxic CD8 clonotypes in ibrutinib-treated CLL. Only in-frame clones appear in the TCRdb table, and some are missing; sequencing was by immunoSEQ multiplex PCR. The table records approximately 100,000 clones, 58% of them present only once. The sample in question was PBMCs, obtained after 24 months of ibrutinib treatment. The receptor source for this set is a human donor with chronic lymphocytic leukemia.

As DNA, the CDR3 is TGTGCCAGCAGCCCGGGACAGGGTGGTGAAAAACTGTTTTTT. Its protein is CASSPGQGGEKLFF. The rearrangement uses TRBV11-3 and TRBJ1-4; 9 bases are shared with TRBD1. After removal of 5 bases from V and 7 bases from J, the junction contained 5 bases not matched to a gene. CDR1 and CDR2 (germline): SGHNT, YENEEA. CDR3 length: 14 residues. The complete variable domain, with remaining parts taken from reference TRBV11-3 and TRBJ1-4, reads EAGVVQSPRYKIIEKKQPVAFWCNPISGHNTLYWYLQNLGQGPELLIRYENEEAVDDSQLPKDRFSAERLKGVDSTLKIQPAELGDSAVYLCASSPGQGGEKLFFGSGTQLSVL.

CDR3 sequence: CSVVSNEQYF. The CDR3, as DNA: TGCAGCGTTGTTAGTAACGAGCAGTACTTC. The V call is TRBV29-1, the J call TRBJ2-7; no clear D. The CDR3 runs to 10 residues. Germline V CDR1 and CDR2: SQVTM, ANQGSEA. Between the trimmed V and J ends, which lost 4 bases and 5 bases, there was a span of 6 bases.

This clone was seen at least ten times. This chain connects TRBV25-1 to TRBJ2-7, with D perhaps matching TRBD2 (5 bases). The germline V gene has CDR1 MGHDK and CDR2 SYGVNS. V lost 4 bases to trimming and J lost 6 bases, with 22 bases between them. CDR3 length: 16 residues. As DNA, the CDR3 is TGTGCCAGCAGTGGCTGGACGGGATCCTATCCTCGCGAGCAGTACTTC. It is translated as CASSGWTGSYPREQYF.

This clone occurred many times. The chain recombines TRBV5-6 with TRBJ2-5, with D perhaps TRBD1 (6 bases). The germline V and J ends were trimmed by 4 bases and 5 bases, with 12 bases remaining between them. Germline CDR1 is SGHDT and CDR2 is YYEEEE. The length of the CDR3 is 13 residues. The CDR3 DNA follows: TGTGCCAGCAGCGTAACAGGGACGGAGACCCAGTACTTC. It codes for CASSVTGTETQYF.

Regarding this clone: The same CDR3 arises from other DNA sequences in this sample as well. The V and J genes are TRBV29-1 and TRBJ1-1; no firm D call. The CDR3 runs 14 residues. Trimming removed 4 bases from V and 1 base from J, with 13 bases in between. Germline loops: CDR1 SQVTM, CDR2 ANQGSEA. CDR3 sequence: CSVGAGGWNTEAFF. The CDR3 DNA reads TGCAGCGTTGGAGCCGGAGGGTGGAACACTGAAGCTTTCTTT.

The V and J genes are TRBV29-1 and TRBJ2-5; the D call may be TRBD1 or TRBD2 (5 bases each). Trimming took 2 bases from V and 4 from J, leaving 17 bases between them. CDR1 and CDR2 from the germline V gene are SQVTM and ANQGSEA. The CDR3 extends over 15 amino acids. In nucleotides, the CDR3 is TGCAGCGTTGAATACCGGGACCAGTACCGAGAGACCCAGTACTTC. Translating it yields CSVEYRDQYRETQYF.

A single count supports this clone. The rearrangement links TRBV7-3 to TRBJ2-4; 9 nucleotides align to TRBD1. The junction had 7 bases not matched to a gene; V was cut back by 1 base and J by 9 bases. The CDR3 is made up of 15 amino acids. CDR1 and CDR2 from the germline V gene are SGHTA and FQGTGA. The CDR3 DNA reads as TGTGCCAGCAGCTTAAGGGGGACAGGGATTTCCATTCAGTACTTC. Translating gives CASSLRGTGISIQYF.

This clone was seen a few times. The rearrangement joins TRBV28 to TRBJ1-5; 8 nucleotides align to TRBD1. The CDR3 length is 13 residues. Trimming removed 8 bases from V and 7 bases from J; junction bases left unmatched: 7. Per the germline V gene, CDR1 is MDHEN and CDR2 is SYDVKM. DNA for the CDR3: TGTGCCAGCCATGAGACAGGGGCGCAGCCCCAGCATTTT. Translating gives CASHETGAQPQHF.

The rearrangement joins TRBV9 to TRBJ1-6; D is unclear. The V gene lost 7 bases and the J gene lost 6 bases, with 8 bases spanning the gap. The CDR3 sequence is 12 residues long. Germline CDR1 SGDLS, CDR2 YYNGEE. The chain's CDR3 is CASGISNSPLHF. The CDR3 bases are TGTGCCAGCGGGATCAGTAATTCACCCCTCCACTTT.

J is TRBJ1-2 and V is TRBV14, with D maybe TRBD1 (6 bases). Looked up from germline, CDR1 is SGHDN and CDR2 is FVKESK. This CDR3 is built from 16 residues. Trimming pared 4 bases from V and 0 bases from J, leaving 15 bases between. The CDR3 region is CASSRTEPQANYGYTF. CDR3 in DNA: TGTGCCAGCAGCCGGACAGAGCCACAAGCTAACTATGGCTACACCTTC.

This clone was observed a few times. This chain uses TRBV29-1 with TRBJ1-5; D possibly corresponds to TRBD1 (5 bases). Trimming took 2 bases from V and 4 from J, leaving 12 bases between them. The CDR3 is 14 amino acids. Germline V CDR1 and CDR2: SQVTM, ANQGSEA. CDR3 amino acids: CSVEWQGGNQPQHF. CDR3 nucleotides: TGCAGCGTTGAATGGCAGGGAGGGAATCAGCCCCAGCATTTT.

CDR3 sequence: CASSAGPGTYYEQYF. The CDR3 region has the DNA TGTGCCAGCAGTGCGGGTCCAGGAACCTACTACGAGCAGTACTTC. The rearrangement uses TRBV6-1 and TRBJ2-7; D remains ambiguous. Between the trimmed V and J ends, which lost 4 bases and 3 bases, there was a span of 16 bases. This CDR3 region has 15 residues. Germline V lookup: CDR1 MNHNS, CDR2 SASEGT.

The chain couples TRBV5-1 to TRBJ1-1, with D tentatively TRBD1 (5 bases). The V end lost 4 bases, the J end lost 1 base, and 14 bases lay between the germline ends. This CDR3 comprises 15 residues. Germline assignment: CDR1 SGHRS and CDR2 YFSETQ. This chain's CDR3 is CASSPSAQGNTEAFF. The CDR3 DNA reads TGCGCCAGCAGCCCTTCGGCCCAGGGGAACACTGAAGCTTTCTTT.

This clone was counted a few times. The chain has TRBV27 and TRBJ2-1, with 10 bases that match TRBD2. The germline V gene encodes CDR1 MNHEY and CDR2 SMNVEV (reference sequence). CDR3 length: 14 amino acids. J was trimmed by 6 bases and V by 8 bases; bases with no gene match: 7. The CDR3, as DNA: TGTGCCAGCGGAAGCGGGGGGGCTTTCAATGAGCAGTTCTTC. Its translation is CASGSGGAFNEQFF.

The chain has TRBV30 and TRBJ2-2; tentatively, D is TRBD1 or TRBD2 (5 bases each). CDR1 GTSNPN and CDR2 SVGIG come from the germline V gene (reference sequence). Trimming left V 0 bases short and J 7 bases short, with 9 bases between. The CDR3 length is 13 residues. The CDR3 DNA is TGTGCCTGGAGTGTACTGGGGGTCGGGGAGCTGTTTTTT. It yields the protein CAWSVLGVGELFF.

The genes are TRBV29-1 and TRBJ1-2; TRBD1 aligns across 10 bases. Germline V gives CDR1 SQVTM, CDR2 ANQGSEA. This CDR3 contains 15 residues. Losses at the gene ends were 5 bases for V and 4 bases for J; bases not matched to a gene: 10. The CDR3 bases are TGCAGCGTTATGACAGGGGGCTCTAGAGGCTATGGCTACACCTTC. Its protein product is CSVMTGGSRGYGYTF.

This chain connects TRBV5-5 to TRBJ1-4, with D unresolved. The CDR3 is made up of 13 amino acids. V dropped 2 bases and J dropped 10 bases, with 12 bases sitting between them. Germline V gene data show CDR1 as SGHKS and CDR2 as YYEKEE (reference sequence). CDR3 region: CASSFTEDSKLFF. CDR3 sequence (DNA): TGTGCCAGCAGCTTCACCGAAGACTCAAAACTGTTTTTT.

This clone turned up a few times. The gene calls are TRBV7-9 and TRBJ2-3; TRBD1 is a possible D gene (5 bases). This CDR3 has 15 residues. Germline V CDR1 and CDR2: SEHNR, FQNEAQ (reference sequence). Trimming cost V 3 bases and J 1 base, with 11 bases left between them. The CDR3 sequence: CASSLGQSGTDTQYF. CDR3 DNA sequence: TGTGCCAGCAGCTTGGGGCAGAGCGGCACAGATACGCAGTATTTT. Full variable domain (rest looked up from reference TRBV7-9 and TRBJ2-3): DTGVSQNPRHKITKRGQNVTFRCDPISEHNRLYWYRQTLGQGPEFLTYFQNEAQLEKSRLLSDRFSAERPKGSFSTLEIQRTEQGDSAMYLCASSLGQSGTDTQYFGPGTRLTVL.

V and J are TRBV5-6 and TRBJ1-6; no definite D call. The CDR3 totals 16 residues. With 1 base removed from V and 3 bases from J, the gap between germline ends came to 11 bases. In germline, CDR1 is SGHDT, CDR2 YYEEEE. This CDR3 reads CASSLRGSHYNSPLHF. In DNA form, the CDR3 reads TGTGCCAGCAGCTTGCGAGGGTCCCACTATAATTCACCCCTCCACTTT.